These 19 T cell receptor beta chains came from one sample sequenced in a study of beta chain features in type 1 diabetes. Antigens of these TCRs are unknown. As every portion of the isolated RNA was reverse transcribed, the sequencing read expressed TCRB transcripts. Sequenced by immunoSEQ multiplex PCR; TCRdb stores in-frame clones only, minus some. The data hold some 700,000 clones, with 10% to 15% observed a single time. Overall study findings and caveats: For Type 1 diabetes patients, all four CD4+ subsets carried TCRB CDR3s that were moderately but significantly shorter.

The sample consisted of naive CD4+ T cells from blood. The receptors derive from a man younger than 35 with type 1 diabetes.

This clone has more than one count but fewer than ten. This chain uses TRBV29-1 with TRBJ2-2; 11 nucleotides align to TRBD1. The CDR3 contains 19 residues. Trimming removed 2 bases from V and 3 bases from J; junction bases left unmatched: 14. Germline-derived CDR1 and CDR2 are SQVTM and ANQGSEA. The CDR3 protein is CSVERTWTGGSDDTGELFF. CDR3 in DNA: TGCAGCGTTGAAAGAACTTGGACAGGGGGCAGTGATGACACCGGGGAGCTGTTTTTT.

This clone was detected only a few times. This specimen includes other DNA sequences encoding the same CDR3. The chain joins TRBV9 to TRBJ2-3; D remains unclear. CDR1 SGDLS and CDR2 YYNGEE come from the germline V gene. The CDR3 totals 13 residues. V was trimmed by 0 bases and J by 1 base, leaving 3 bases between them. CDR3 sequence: CASSVVGTDTQYF. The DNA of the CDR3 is TGTGCCAGCAGCGTAGTGGGCACAGATACGCAGTATTTT. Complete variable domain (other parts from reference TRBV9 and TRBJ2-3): DSGVTQTPKHLITATGQRVTLRCSPRSGDLSVYWYQQSLDQGLQFLIQYYNGEERAKGNILERFSAQQFPDLHSELNLSSLELGDSALYFCASSVVGTDTQYFGPGTRLTVL.

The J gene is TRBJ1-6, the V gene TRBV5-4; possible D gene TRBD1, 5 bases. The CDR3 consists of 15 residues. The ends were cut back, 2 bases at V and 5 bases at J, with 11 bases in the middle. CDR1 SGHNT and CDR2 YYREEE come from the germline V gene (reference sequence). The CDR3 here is CASSLTGLNNSPLHF. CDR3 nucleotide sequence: TGTGCCAGCAGCTTAACAGGCCTCAATAATTCACCCCTCCACTTT.

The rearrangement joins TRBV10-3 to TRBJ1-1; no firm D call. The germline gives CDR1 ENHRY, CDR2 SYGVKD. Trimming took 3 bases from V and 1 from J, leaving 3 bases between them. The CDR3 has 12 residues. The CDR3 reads CAISEPNTEAFF. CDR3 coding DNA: TGTGCCATCAGTGAACCGAACACTGAAGCTTTCTTT.

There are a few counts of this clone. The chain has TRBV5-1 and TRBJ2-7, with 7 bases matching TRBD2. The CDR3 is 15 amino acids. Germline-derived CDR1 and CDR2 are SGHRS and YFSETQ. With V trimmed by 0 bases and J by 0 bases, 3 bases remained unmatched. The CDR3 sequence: CASSLGLADSYEQYF. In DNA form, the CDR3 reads TGCGCCAGCAGCTTGGGGCTAGCGGACTCCTACGAGCAGTACTTC.

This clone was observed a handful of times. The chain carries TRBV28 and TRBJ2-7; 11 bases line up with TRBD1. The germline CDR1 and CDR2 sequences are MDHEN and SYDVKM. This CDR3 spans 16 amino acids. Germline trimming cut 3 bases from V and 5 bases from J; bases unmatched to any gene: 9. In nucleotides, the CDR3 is TGTGCCAGCAGTTTCTTGAGGACAGGGGGCTGGGACGAGCAGTACTTC. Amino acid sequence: CASSFLRTGGWDEQYF.

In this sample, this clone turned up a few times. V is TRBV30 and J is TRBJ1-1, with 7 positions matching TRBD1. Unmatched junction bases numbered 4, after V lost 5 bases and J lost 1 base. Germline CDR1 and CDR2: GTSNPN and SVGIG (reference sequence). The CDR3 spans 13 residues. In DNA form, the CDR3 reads TGTGCCTGGGCTAGGGGGCCGAACACTGAAGCTTTCTTT. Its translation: CAWARGPNTEAFF.

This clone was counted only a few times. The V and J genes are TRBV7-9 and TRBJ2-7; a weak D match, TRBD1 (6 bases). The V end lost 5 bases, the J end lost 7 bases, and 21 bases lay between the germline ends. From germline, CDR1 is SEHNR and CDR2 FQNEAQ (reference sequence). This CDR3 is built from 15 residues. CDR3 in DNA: TGTGCCAGCAGCGCCGGTCAGGGGTTTTTAGGAGAGCAGTACTTC. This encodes CASSAGQGFLGEQYF.

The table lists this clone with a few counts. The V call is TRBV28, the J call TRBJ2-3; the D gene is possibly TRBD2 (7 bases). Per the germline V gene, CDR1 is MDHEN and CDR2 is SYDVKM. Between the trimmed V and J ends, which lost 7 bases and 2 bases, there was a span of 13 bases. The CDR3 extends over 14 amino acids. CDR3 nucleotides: TGTGCCAGCAACCCCGCGGGGGCCACAGATACGCAGTATTTT. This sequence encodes CASNPAGATDTQYF.

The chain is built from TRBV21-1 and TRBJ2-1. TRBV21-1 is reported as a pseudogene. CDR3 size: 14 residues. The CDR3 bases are TGTGCCAGCAACTGGGACGGCGTCCCCAATGAGCAGTTCTTC. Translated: CASNWDGVPNEQFF.

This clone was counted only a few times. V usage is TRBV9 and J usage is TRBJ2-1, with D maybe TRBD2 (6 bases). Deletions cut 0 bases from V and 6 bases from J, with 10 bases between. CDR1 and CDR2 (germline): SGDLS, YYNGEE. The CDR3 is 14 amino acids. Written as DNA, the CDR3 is TGTGCCAGCAGCGTAGGGACTACATCCAATGAGCAGTTCTTC. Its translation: CASSVGTTSNEQFF.

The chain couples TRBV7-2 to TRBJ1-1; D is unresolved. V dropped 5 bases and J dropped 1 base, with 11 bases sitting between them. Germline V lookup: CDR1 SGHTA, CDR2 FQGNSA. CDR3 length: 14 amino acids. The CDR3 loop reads CASSPMEGNTEAFF. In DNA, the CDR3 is TGTGCCAGCAGCCCCATGGAGGGGAACACTGAAGCTTTCTTT.

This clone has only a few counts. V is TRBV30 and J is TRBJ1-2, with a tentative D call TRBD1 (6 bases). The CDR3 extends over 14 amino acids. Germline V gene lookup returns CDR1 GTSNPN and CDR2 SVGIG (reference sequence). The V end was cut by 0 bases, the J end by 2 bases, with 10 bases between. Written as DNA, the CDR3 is TGTGCCTGGAGTGTCGACAGGAGGAACTATGGCTACACCTTC. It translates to CAWSVDRRNYGYTF.

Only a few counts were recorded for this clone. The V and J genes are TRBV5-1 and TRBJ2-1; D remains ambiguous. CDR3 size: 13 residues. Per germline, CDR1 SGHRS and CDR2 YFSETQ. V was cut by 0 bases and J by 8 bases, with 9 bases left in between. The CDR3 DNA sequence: TGCGCCAGCAGCTTGGTAGACTCCGATGAGCAGTTCTTC. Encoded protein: CASSLVDSDEQFF.

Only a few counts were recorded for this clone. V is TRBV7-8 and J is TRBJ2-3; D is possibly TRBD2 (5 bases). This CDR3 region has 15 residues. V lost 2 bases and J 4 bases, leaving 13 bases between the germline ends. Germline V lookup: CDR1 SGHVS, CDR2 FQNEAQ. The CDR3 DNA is TGTGCCAGCAGCTTACGGCGAGGGCCCCCAGATACGCAGTATTTT. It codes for CASSLRRGPPDTQYF.

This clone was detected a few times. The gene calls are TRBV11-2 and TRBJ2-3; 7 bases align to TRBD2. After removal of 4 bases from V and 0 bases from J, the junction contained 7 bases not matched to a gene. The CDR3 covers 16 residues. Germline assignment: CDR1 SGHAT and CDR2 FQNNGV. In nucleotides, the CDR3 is TGTGCCAGCAGCTCGCTAGCGGAGACTAGCACAGATACGCAGTATTTT. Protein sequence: CASSSLAETSTDTQYF. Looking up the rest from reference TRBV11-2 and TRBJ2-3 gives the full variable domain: EAGVAQSPRYKIIEKRQSVAFWCNPISGHATLYWYQQILGQGPKLLIQFQNNGVVDDSQLPKDRFSAERLKGVDSTLKIQPAKLEDSAVYLCASSSLAETSTDTQYFGPGTRLTVL.

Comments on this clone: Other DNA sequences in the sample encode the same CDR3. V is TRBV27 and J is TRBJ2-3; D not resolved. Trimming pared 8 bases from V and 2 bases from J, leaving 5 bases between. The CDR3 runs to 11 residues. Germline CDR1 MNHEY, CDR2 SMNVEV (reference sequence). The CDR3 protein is CASRFTDTQYF. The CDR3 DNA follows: TGTGCCAGCCGATTCACAGATACGCAGTATTTT.

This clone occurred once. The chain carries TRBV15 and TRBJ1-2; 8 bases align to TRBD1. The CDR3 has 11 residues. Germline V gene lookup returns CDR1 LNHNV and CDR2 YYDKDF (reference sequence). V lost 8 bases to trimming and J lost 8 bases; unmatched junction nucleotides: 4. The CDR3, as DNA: TGTGCCACCGGGGACAGGTTCGGCTACACCTTC. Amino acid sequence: CATGDRFGYTF. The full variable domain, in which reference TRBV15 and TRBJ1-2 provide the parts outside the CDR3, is DAMVIQNPRYQVTQFGKPVTLSCSQTLNHNVMYWYQQKSSQAPKLLFHYYDKDFNNEADTPDNFQSRRPNTSFCFLDIRSPGLGDTAMYLCATGDRFGYTFGSGTRLTVV.

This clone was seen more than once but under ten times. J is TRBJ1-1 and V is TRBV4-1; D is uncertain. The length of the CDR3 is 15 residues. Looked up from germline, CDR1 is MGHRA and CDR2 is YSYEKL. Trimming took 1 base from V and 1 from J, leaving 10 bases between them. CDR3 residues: CASSQAAWANTEAFF. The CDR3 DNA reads TGCGCCAGCAGCCAAGCGGCCTGGGCGAACACTGAAGCTTTCTTT.